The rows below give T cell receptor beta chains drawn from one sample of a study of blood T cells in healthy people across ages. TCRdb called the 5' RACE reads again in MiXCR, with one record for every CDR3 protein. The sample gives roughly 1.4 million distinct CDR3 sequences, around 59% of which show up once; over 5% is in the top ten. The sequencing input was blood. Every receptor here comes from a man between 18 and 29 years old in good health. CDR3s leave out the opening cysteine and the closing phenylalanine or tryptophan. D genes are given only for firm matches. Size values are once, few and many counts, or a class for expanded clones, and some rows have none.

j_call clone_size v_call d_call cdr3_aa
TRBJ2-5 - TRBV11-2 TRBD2 ASMAGGLEETQY
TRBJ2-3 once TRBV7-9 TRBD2 ASGKRGKVTQY
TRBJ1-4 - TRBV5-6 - ASSFRAVATNEKLF
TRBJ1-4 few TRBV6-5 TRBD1 ASSGDRQDEKLF
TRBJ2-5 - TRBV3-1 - ASNSPGGLLQETQY
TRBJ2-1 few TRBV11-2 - ASSLGAETHNEQF
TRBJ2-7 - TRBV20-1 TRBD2 SARDQGNPSGGTYEQY
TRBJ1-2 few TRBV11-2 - ASSLDSGGYT
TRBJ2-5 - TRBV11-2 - ASSLGRAREETQY
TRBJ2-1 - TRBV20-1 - SARGGIWNEQF
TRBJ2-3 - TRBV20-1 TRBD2 SARASRGGTQY
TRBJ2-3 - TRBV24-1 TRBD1 ATIQDRGITDTQY
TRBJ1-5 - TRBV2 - ASRTSSNQPQH
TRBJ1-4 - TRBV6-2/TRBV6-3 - ASRSRGATNEKLF
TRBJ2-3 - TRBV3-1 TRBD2 ASSHNKLAGGADTQY
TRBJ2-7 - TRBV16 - ASSQIPLHEQY
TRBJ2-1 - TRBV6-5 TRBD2 ASSYSSLTSGAYNEQF
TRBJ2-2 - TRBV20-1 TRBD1 SARAVQGAPNTGELF
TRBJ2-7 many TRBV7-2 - ASSLLGPYEQY
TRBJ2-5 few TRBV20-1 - SARDWGVLQETQY
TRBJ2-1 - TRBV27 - ASSHRAGQGKNEQF
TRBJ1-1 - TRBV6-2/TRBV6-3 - ASSYSGGQGGIPNTEAF
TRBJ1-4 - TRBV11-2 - ASRQHRPGRRGEKLF
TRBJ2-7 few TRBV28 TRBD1 ASSLLGQGTYEQY